Below are 32 T cell receptor beta chains sequenced from a single sample in a study of blood T cell repertoires in COVID-19. Sequencing used immunoSEQ multiplex PCR; TCRdb keeps in-frame clones, though not all of them. The sample consists of 380,000 or so clones, approximately 87% of them appearing once. The sequenced material came from PBMCs or T cells enriched from blood (not recorded which). These receptors originate from a man aged 25-45 years who had recovered from COVID-19.

The chain combines TRBV24-1 with TRBJ1-5, with D unresolved. With 4 bases removed from V and 0 bases from J, the gap between germline ends came to 12 bases. Looked up from germline, CDR1 is KGHDR and CDR2 is SFDVKD. The CDR3 runs 16 residues. CDR3: CATSDPRQPSNQPQHF. CDR3 bases: TGTGCCACCAGTGACCCCAGGCAGCCTAGCAATCAGCCCCAGCATTTT.

CDR3 in amino acids: CASSLMGTSGGTGELFF. CDR3 nucleotide sequence: TGTGCCAGCAGCTTAATGGGGACTAGCGGGGGCACCGGGGAGCTGTTTTTT. The V gene is TRBV7-3, the J gene TRBJ2-2; 14 nucleotides line up with TRBD2. The V gene's germline CDR1 is SGHTA and CDR2 FQGTGA. The V gene end was trimmed by 1 base and the J gene end by 4 bases; junction bases not matched to a gene: 2. The CDR3 extends over 17 amino acids.

The J gene is TRBJ1-3, the V gene TRBV6-5, with D possibly TRBD1 on 5 matching bases. Trimming pared 5 bases from V and 8 bases from J, leaving 19 bases between. The CDR3 extends over 15 amino acids. Per germline, CDR1 MNHEY and CDR2 SVGAGI. CDR3 protein: CASSRQPHSGHTIYF. CDR3 DNA sequence: TGTGCCAGCAGTAGACAGCCCCACTCTGGGCACACCATATATTTT.

The J gene is TRBJ1-2, the V gene TRBV6-5; TRBD1 aligns across 9 bases. CDR3 length equals 14 residues. Germline V gene lookup returns CDR1 MNHEY and CDR2 SVGAGI. J gave up 8 bases and V 5 bases, and 9 bases lay outside the gene matches. The CDR3 region is CASSHRDRAGGYTF. The DNA of the CDR3 is TGTGCCAGCAGTCATAGGGACAGGGCAGGAGGCTACACCTTC.

This rearrangement joins TRBV4-1 to TRBJ2-1; 7 bases are shared with TRBD2. The trim removed 4 bases at V and 4 bases at J, leaving 13 bases unmatched. This CDR3 is built from 17 residues. Germline V CDR1 and CDR2: MGHRA, YSYEKL. The CDR3 sequence: CASSLRLAELAYNEQFF. CDR3 coding DNA: TGCGCCAGCAGCCTAAGACTAGCCGAACTTGCTTACAATGAGCAGTTCTTC.

The CDR3 DNA sequence: TGTGCCATCAGTGAAATGAGCGGGACTACTAACTATGGCTACACCTTC. Its protein product is CAISEMSGTTNYGYTF. V usage is TRBV10-3 and J usage is TRBJ1-2; a weak D match, TRBD1 (5 bases). CDR3 length equals 16 residues. Germline loops: CDR1 ENHRY, CDR2 SYGVKD. V shed 3 bases and J shed 0 bases, with 14 bases lying between them.

The genes are TRBV7-9 and TRBJ2-7; 7 bases map to TRBD1. J was trimmed by 2 bases and V by 5 bases; bases with no gene match: 3. CDR3 length equals 13 residues. CDR1 is SEHNR and CDR2 is FQNEAQ in the germline V gene (reference sequence). CDR3 DNA: TGTGCCAGCAGCGCCGACAGGGCCTACGAGCAGTACTTC. The encoded protein is CASSADRAYEQYF.

The chain has TRBV3-1 (or the pseudogene TRBV3-2) and TRBJ1-4; no clear D. V was shortened by 5 bases and J by 4 bases, with 11 bases between the two germline ends. The CDR3 covers 14 residues. Germline CDR1 is LGHDT and CDR2 is YNNKEL (reference sequence). In DNA form, the CDR3 reads TGTGCCAGCAGCTTAAACCACGGTAATGAAAAACTGTTTTTT. Translated, it gives CASSLNHGNEKLFF.

About this clone itself: The sample carries other DNA sequences with the same CDR3. J is TRBJ2-7 and V is TRBV12-3 or TRBV12-4; no reliable D call. The CDR3 runs 11 residues. V lost 1 base, J lost 6 bases, and 4 bases lay in between. This CDR3 reads CASSLGGEQYF. For the CDR3, the DNA is TGTGCCAGCAGTTTAGGCGGCGAGCAGTACTTC.

The genes are TRBV4-2 and TRBJ1-1; D may be TRBD1 (5 bases). The CDR3 runs to 15 residues. V lost 2 bases to trimming and J lost 3 bases, with 13 bases between them. CDR1 is LGHNA, CDR2 YNFKEQ, per germline. CDR3 residues: CASSQMGGGDTEAFF. Written as DNA, the CDR3 is TGTGCCAGCAGCCAAATGGGGGGAGGGGACACTGAAGCTTTCTTT.

The J gene is TRBJ2-1, the V gene TRBV11-2; unclear D gene. Trimming removed 4 bases at V and 2 bases at J, with 6 bases between. Germline V CDR1 and CDR2: SGHAT, FQNNGV. This CDR3 region has 13 residues. This CDR3 is CASSSAPYNEQFF. For the CDR3, the DNA is TGTGCCAGCAGCTCCGCGCCCTACAATGAGCAGTTCTTC.

The chain couples TRBV10-3 to TRBJ2-7; D might be TRBD1 (6 bases). Trimming pared 2 bases from V and 5 bases from J, leaving 13 bases between. CDR1 ENHRY and CDR2 SYGVKD come from the germline V gene. The CDR3 is 14 residues long. The CDR3 DNA reads TGTGCCATCAGTGAGCCCTGGGGGCGCAACGAGCAGTACTTC. This sequence encodes CAISEPWGRNEQYF.

The chain joins TRBV18 to TRBJ2-2; the match to TRBD2 covers 8 bases. The CDR3 length is 15 residues. Per germline, CDR1 KGHSH and CDR2 LQKENI. The ends lost 0 bases at V and 4 bases at J; junction bases unmatched: 1. CDR3 protein: CASSPPSGTTGELFF. The CDR3 nucleotides are TGTGCCAGCTCACCACCTAGCGGGACCACCGGGGAGCTGTTTTTT.

A word on this clone: This sample also contains other DNA sequences that code for the same CDR3. The chain is built from TRBV3-1 (or the pseudogene TRBV3-2) and TRBJ2-2; 8 bases align to TRBD1. The CDR3 has 14 residues. With V trimmed by 5 bases and J by 4 bases, 3 bases remained unmatched. Germline-derived CDR1 and CDR2 are LGHDT and YNNKEL (reference sequence). CDR3 coding DNA: TGTGCCAGCAGCAGGACAGGGTCCACCGGGGAGCTGTTTTTT. Translation: CASSRTGSTGELFF.

The V and J genes are TRBV29-1 and TRBJ2-1; 8 bases fit TRBD1. The CDR3 has 15 amino acids. Germline assignment: CDR1 SQVTM and CDR2 ANQGSEA. The J segment lost 2 bases and the V segment lost 7 bases, leaving 10 bases of the junction unmatched. The CDR3 loop is CSAQTGVSAYNEQFF. The CDR3 bases are TGCAGCGCCCAGACAGGGGTCAGCGCCTACAATGAGCAGTTCTTC.

This clone was recorded a few times. This chain links TRBV7-2 with TRBJ1-3; D is unresolved. CDR1 and CDR2 from the germline V gene are SGHTA and FQGNSA. V was cut by 5 bases and J by 1 base, with 6 bases left in between. The CDR3 has 13 amino acids. The CDR3 region has the DNA TGTGCCAGCAGCCTCCAGTCTGGAAACACCATATATTTT. This sequence encodes CASSLQSGNTIYF.

V and J are TRBV5-1 and TRBJ2-1, with 10 bases matching TRBD2. This CDR3 region has 15 residues. CDR1 and CDR2 from the germline V gene are SGHRS and YFSETQ. After removal of 5 bases from V and 5 bases from J, the junction contained 7 bases not matched to a gene. The CDR3: CASRQAGGLDNEQFF. CDR3 bases: TGCGCCAGCAGACAAGCGGGGGGGCTGGACAATGAGCAGTTCTTC. The full variable domain, with the rest looked up from reference TRBV5-1 and TRBJ2-1, is KAGVTQTPRYLIKTRGQQVTLSCSPISGHRSVSWYQQTPGQGLQFLFEYFSETQRNKGNFPGRFSGRQFSNSRSEMNVSTLELGDSALYLCASRQAGGLDNEQFFGPGTRLTVL.

The chain has TRBV27 and TRBJ2-7; D not certain. Germline CDR1 and CDR2: MNHEY and SMNVEV (reference sequence). Trimming shortened V by 3 bases and J by 4 bases, and 19 bases separated the two germline ends. There are 16 residues in the CDR3. The CDR3 here is CASSFSASLLEYEQYF. Here the CDR3 DNA reads TGTGCCAGCAGTTTTTCTGCCTCCCTGTTGGAGTACGAGCAGTACTTC.

Turning to this clone: Other nucleotide sequences from this sample produce the same CDR3. V is TRBV18 and J is TRBJ2-7; 12 bases align to TRBD1. CDR3 size: 15 residues. The V segment lost 3 bases and the J segment 2 bases; nucleotides outside the gene matches: 2. Germline CDR1 KGHSH, CDR2 LQKENI. For the CDR3, the DNA is TGTGCCAGCTCACCGGGGACAGGGGGCACCTACGAGCAGTACTTC. Translated, it gives CASSPGTGGTYEQYF.

The V gene is TRBV6-5, the J gene TRBJ2-3; possibly TRBD1 for D (6 bases). Trimming took off 6 bases at V and 6 bases at J, with 19 bases between the two ends. CDR1 MNHEY and CDR2 SVGAGI come from the germline V gene. CDR3 length: 15 residues. CDR3 in DNA: TGTGCCAGCAGATCCGATGGGGGTGGACAGGATACGCAGTATTTT. This sequence encodes CASRSDGGGQDTQYF.

The chain employs TRBV5-8 and TRBJ2-1, with 11 bases that match TRBD2. This CDR3 contains 15 residues. V shed 4 bases, J shed 9 bases, and the junction held 9 bases outside the gene matches. Germline loops: CDR1 SGHTS, CDR2 YDEGEE. This CDR3 reads CASSATSGGRLEQFF. The CDR3 coding sequence is TGTGCCAGCAGCGCTACTAGCGGGGGCCGACTTGAGCAGTTCTTC.

The J gene is TRBJ2-7, the V gene TRBV21-1; the D call TRBD2 from the table was never checked on the DNA. TRBV21-1 is listed as a pseudogene. The CDR3 covers 14 residues. The CDR3 nucleotides read TGTGCCAGCACCTTAATGTACGGGGGGTGGGAGCAGTACTTC. Residues: CASTLMYGGWEQYF.

This clone was picked up a small number of times. The chain employs TRBV7-9 and TRBJ1-2; D not certain. The germline V gene has CDR1 SEHNR and CDR2 FQNEAQ (reference sequence). Trimming shortened V by 1 base and J by 4 bases, and 10 bases separated the two germline ends. The CDR3 has 14 amino acids. The CDR3 DNA reads TGTGCCAGCAGCTTAGAAGGAGTCGGCTATGGCTACACCTTC. Protein product: CASSLEGVGYGYTF.

The CDR3 loop reads CASSYSGQGFYGYTF. The CDR3 coding sequence is TGTGCCAGCAGTTACTCGGGACAGGGGTTCTATGGCTACACCTTC. V usage is TRBV6-5 and J usage is TRBJ1-2, with 10 bases fitting TRBD1. Germline CDR1 and CDR2: MNHEY and SVGAGI. The V segment lost 0 bases and the J segment 4 bases; nucleotides outside the gene matches: 2. This CDR3 spans 15 amino acids.

The chain employs TRBV29-1 and TRBJ1-3; 7 nucleotides align to TRBD1. Trimming cost V 6 bases and J 0 bases; bases outside gene matches: 14. Germline V gene data show CDR1 as SQVTM and CDR2 as ANQGSEA. This CDR3 is built from 17 residues. For the CDR3, the DNA is TGCAGCGTCGTACAACCGGGACAGAAATACTCTGGAAACACCATATATTTT. Encoded protein: CSVVQPGQKYSGNTIYF. Variable domain in full (rest from reference TRBV29-1 and TRBJ1-3): SAVISQKPSRDICQRGTSLTIQCQVDSQVTMMFWYRQQPGQSLTLIATANQGSEATYESGFVIDKFPISRPNLTFSTLTVSNMSPEDSSIYLCSVVQPGQKYSGNTIYFGEGSWLTVV.

The chain carries TRBV2 and TRBJ1-2, with D perhaps TRBD1 (6 bases). Trimming removed 4 bases from V and 7 bases from J, with 13 bases in between. The germline V gene has CDR1 SNHLY and CDR2 FYNNEI. The CDR3 is 13 residues long. In nucleotides, the CDR3 is TGTGCCAGCAGTGTACAGGGTTCAGCTGGCTACACCTTC. Amino acid sequence: CASSVQGSAGYTF.

The gene calls are TRBV12-3 or TRBV12-4 and TRBJ1-5; perhaps TRBD1 as D (6 bases). The CDR3 spans 13 residues. V was trimmed by 4 bases and J by 5 bases, leaving 9 bases between them. For the CDR3, the DNA is TGTGCCAGCAGTTGGAACAGGGATCAGCCCCAGCATTTT. This sequence encodes CASSWNRDQPQHF.

The chain uses TRBV27 and TRBJ2-2, with a possible D match to TRBD2 (5 bases). The CDR3 is 15 amino acids. Trimming removed 8 bases at V and 2 bases at J, with 15 bases between. CDR1 and CDR2 from the germline V gene are MNHEY and SMNVEV (reference sequence). This CDR3 reads CASSPGWANTGELFF. CDR3 nucleotide sequence: TGTGCCAGCTCGCCGGGATGGGCCAACACCGGGGAGCTGTTTTTT.

The chain combines TRBV7-8 with TRBJ2-3; 7 bases are a match to TRBD1. Unmatched junction bases numbered 12, after V lost 5 bases and J lost 1 base. Germline V gene sequence: CDR1 SGHVS, CDR2 FQNEAQ. The length of the CDR3 is 17 residues. The CDR3 here is CASSVPGGDGGTDTQYF. The CDR3 DNA reads TGTGCCAGCAGCGTTCCAGGGGGTGACGGAGGCACAGATACGCAGTATTTT.

The J gene is TRBJ2-7, the V gene TRBV7-9, with TRBD1 identical over 8 bases. Germline-derived CDR1 and CDR2 are SEHNR and FQNEAQ (reference sequence). CDR3 length: 15 residues. With V trimmed by 7 bases and J by 2 bases, 10 bases remained unmatched. CDR3 sequence reads: CASTESGTGTYEQYF. The DNA for the CDR3 is TGTGCCAGCACCGAATCGGGGACAGGCACCTACGAGCAGTACTTC.

The CDR3 protein is CASSSRDRGFNQPQHF. In DNA, the CDR3 is TGCGCCAGCAGCTCACGCGACAGGGGGTTCAATCAGCCCCAGCATTTT. The J gene is TRBJ1-5, the V gene TRBV5-1, with 9 bases that match TRBD1. The CDR3 runs 16 residues. Germline CDR1 and CDR2: SGHRS and YFSETQ. Trimming removed 3 bases from V and 3 bases from J; junction bases left unmatched: 7.

The genes are TRBV5-8 and TRBJ1-6, with no clear D. V dropped 6 bases and J dropped 6 bases, with 22 bases sitting between them. The germline V gene encodes CDR1 SGHTS and CDR2 YDEGEE. CDR3 length: 17 residues. The CDR3 sequence: CASIQAQMEGSNSPLHF. The CDR3 nucleotides read TGTGCCAGCATACAAGCACAGATGGAGGGTAGTAATTCACCCCTCCACTTT. The whole variable domain, remainder taken from reference TRBV5-8 and TRBJ1-6, is EAGVTQSPTHLIKTRGQQATLRCSPISGHTSVYWYQQALGLGLQFLLWYDEGEERNRGNFPPRFSGRQFPNYSSELNVNALELEDSALYLCASIQAQMEGSNSPLHFGNGTRLTVT.